The 3 T cell receptor beta chains reported below all come from one sample, sequenced in a study of blood T cell repertoires in COVID-19. Clones were read by immunoSEQ multiplex PCR, and TCRdb kept only the in-frame ones, dropping some. The sample has under 250,000 clones, 75% to 90% seen once. Material: PBMCs or T cells enriched from blood (not recorded which). The receptor source for this set is a young woman in a cohort exposed to, infected with or recovered from COVID-19 (not recorded which).

The J gene is TRBJ2-1, the V gene TRBV9, with a possible D match to TRBD1 (6 bases). V was shortened by 3 bases and J by 0 bases, with 13 bases between the two germline ends. CDR3 length: 16 residues. Looked up from germline, CDR1 is SGDLS and CDR2 is YYNGEE. The CDR3 DNA follows: TGTGCCAGCAGCGCATCCGGGACAATCTCCTACAATGAGCAGTTCTTC. The encoded protein is CASSASGTISYNEQFF.

The rearrangement joins TRBV5-1 to TRBJ2-1, with 9 bases lining up with TRBD2. Trimming took 3 bases from V and 8 from J; bases not matched to a gene: 3. Germline V gives CDR1 SGHRS, CDR2 YFSETQ. This CDR3 comprises 13 residues. The CDR3 region is CASSSLAGHEQFF. The CDR3 DNA follows: TGCGCCAGCAGCTCACTAGCGGGCCATGAGCAGTTCTTC.

This chain joins TRBV15 and TRBJ2-3, with 7 bases fitting TRBD1. Germline CDR1 LNHNV, CDR2 YYDKDF (reference sequence). Germline trimming cut 3 bases from V and 2 bases from J; bases unmatched to any gene: 8. This CDR3 spans 16 amino acids. The CDR3 DNA is TGTGCCACCAGCAGTCAGGGGACAGTGAACACAGATACGCAGTATTTT. Translated, it gives CATSSQGTVNTDTQYF.